These 19 T cell receptor beta chains came from one sample sequenced in a study of long-term antiretroviral therapy in people with HIV. Runs used v3.0 of the immunoSEQ assay and were done at survey level. Generated by immunoSEQ multiplex PCR, the TCRdb table keeps only in-frame clones and is missing some. The sample includes about 24,000 clones, around four fifths of them seen just once. The specimen comprised unsorted PBMCs, sampled 4.3 years after starting antiretroviral therapy. These receptors were obtained from a man aged 25 to 45 with HIV.

The CDR3 nucleotides are TGTGCCACCAGGAGGGACAGTAACACCGGGGAGCTGTTTTTT. Translating gives CATRRDSNTGELFF. The chain links TRBV6-5 to TRBJ2-2; weak D call: TRBD1 (7 bases). This CDR3 has 14 residues. Per germline, CDR1 MNHEY and CDR2 SVGAGI. Trimming stripped 10 bases from V and 2 bases from J, with 14 bases between.

The chain joins TRBV13 to TRBJ1-1; 9 nucleotides align to TRBD1. Trimming cost V 5 bases and J 6 bases; bases outside gene matches: 10. Germline V gives CDR1 PRHDT, CDR2 FYEKMQ (reference sequence). The CDR3 loop spans 15 amino acids. The CDR3 is CASSPPQGASAEAFF. As DNA, the CDR3 is TGTGCCAGCAGCCCCCCACAGGGGGCGTCGGCTGAAGCTTTCTTT.

The chain has TRBV27 and TRBJ2-1, with a weak D call TRBD2 (5 bases). Germline V gene lookup returns CDR1 MNHEY and CDR2 SMNVEV (reference sequence). This CDR3 is 12 amino acids long. The V end was cut by 11 bases, the J end by 1 base, with 9 bases between. The CDR3: CAASGSYNEQFF. The DNA of the CDR3 is TGTGCCGCAAGCGGATCCTACAATGAGCAGTTCTTC.

V is TRBV13 and J is TRBJ1-4, with 7 bases that match TRBD1. Trimming cost V 2 bases and J 2 bases; bases outside gene matches: 5. CDR1 and CDR2 from the germline V gene are PRHDT and FYEKMQ (reference sequence). The CDR3 sequence is 16 residues long. This CDR3 is CASSLRQGVTNEKLFF. CDR3 DNA: TGTGCCAGCAGCTTAAGGCAGGGGGTGACTAATGAAAAACTGTTTTTT.

This clone occurred once. In DNA, the CDR3 is TGTGCCATCAGTGAGCCCGGGACGAACTACGAGCAGTACTTC. This sequence encodes CAISEPGTNYEQYF. This chain joins TRBV10-3 and TRBJ2-7; D possibly matches TRBD1 or TRBD2 (5 bases each). This CDR3 is 14 amino acids long. V was pared by 2 bases and J by 3 bases, with 11 bases between. Per germline, CDR1 ENHRY and CDR2 SYGVKD.

The gene calls are TRBV7-2 and TRBJ2-1; TRBD2 agrees at 14 bases. The CDR3 length is 17 residues. V lost 0 bases and J lost 8; bases outside the gene matches: 6. The germline CDR1 and CDR2 sequences are SGHTA and FQGNSA. The chain's CDR3 is CASSLAGTSGSIDEQFF. The CDR3 DNA sequence: TGTGCCAGCAGCTTAGCCGGGACTAGCGGGAGTATCGATGAGCAGTTCTTC.

This chain links TRBV9 with TRBJ2-6; D may be TRBD1 (5 bases). V was cut by 0 bases and J by 0 bases, with 10 bases left in between. Germline V lookup: CDR1 SGDLS, CDR2 YYNGEE. There are 17 residues in the CDR3. CDR3 sequence: CASSVDRTSSGANVLTF. In DNA form, the CDR3 reads TGTGCCAGCAGCGTAGACAGGACCAGCTCTGGGGCCAACGTCCTGACTTTC.

The chain joins TRBV7-9 to TRBJ1-4, with D possibly TRBD1 on 6 matching bases. CDR3 length: 17 amino acids. Germline loops: CDR1 SEHNR, CDR2 FQNEAQ (reference sequence). Deletions cut 1 base from V and 8 bases from J, with 20 bases between. This chain's CDR3 is CASSLEGGVIRGEKLFF. CDR3 bases: TGTGCCAGCAGCTTAGAAGGGGGGGTGATTCGTGGCGAAAAACTGTTTTTT.

CDR3 sequence: CASSLEQGYSSYEQYF. In DNA form, the CDR3 reads TGCGCCAGCAGCTTGGAGCAGGGTTACAGCTCCTACGAGCAGTACTTC. The V and J genes are TRBV5-1 and TRBJ2-7; a weak D match, TRBD1 (5 bases). V lost 0 bases to trimming and J lost 0 bases, with 13 bases between them. CDR3 length: 16 residues. Germline V gives CDR1 SGHRS, CDR2 YFSETQ.

V gene TRBV5-1 combines with J gene TRBJ2-4, with D possibly TRBD1 on 5 matching bases. The V and J ends lost 0 bases and 3 bases respectively, with 10 bases between them. CDR3 length equals 15 residues. The germline gives CDR1 SGHRS, CDR2 YFSETQ. The CDR3 spells CASSLEGHGKNIQYF. CDR3 sequence (DNA): TGCGCCAGCAGCTTGGAGGGGCACGGCAAAAACATTCAGTACTTC.

This chain connects TRBV18 to TRBJ2-1; 7 bases line up with TRBD2. Germline V gene sequence: CDR1 KGHSH, CDR2 LQKENI. V shed 3 bases, J shed 7 bases, and the junction held 12 bases outside the gene matches. The CDR3 sequence is 16 residues long. CDR3 sequence: CASSPRLAGLSNEQFF. The CDR3 bases are TGTGCCAGCTCACCCCGTTTAGCGGGTCTGTCGAATGAGCAGTTCTTC.

V and J are TRBV4-2 and TRBJ1-3, with a tentative D call TRBD1 (5 bases). Per the germline V gene, CDR1 is LGHNA and CDR2 is YNFKEQ. The CDR3 sequence is 16 residues long. The V end lost 2 bases, the J end lost 0 bases, and 11 bases lay between the germline ends. This chain's CDR3 is CASSQSGTFSGNTIYF. CDR3 sequence (DNA): TGTGCCAGCAGCCAATCTGGGACCTTCTCTGGAAACACCATATATTTT.

J is TRBJ2-5 and V is TRBV15, with D possibly TRBD2 on 7 matching bases. The CDR3 spans 15 residues. V was pared by 7 bases and J by 4 bases, with 19 bases between. CDR1 is LNHNV, CDR2 YYDKDF, per germline (reference sequence). The CDR3 loop is CATTKGGAGPETQYF. The DNA for the CDR3 is TGTGCCACCACTAAGGGGGGGGCGGGACCAGAGACCCAGTACTTC.

This chain connects TRBV2 to TRBJ2-6; no definite D call. Trimming left V 7 bases short and J 0 bases short, with 13 bases between. In germline, CDR1 is SNHLY, CDR2 FYNNEI. The CDR3 runs 16 residues. This CDR3 is CASTAFTNSGANVLTF. Written as DNA, the CDR3 is TGTGCCAGCACTGCCTTCACCAACTCTGGGGCCAACGTCCTGACTTTC.

V is TRBV14 and J is TRBJ2-7, with a possible D match to TRBD1 (5 bases). CDR1 SGHDN and CDR2 FVKESK come from the germline V gene. This CDR3 is built from 13 residues. V lost 2 bases and J 6 bases, leaving 11 bases between the germline ends. The DNA for the CDR3 is TGTGCCAGCAGCCAATGCCAGGGCTGCGAGCAGTACTTC. It yields the protein CASSQCQGCEQYF.

The chain uses TRBV19 and TRBJ2-2; weak D call: TRBD2 (5 bases). The CDR3 spans 14 residues. V gave up 11 bases and J gave up 2 bases, with 15 bases separating them. Looked up from germline, CDR1 is LNHDA and CDR2 is SQIVND (reference sequence). CDR3 protein: CASWRPSNTGELFF. The CDR3, as DNA: TGTGCCTCCTGGAGGCCCTCTAACACCGGGGAGCTGTTTTTT.

V and J are TRBV15 and TRBJ1-2; D gene unclear. Germline CDR1 is LNHNV and CDR2 is YYDKDF (reference sequence). The CDR3 totals 12 residues. Trimming took 4 bases from V and 4 from J, leaving 7 bases between them. The CDR3 nucleotides read TGTGCCACCAGCACCTCCGGCTATGGCTACACCTTC. Translating it yields CATSTSGYGYTF.

This sequence joins TRBV11-2 and TRBJ2-1, with 9 bases matching TRBD1. Looked up from germline, CDR1 is SGHAT and CDR2 is FQNNGV. V gave up 8 bases and J gave up 6 bases; unmatched junction bases: 11. This CDR3 is built from 15 residues. CDR3 sequence (DNA): TGTGCCAGCGAAGACAGGGGGTATTCCCTCAATGAGCAGTTCTTC. Encoded protein: CASEDRGYSLNEQFF.

The chain combines TRBV2 with TRBJ1-1; D ambiguous. The CDR3 consists of 13 residues. Germline lookup yields CDR1 SNHLY and CDR2 FYNNEI. Trimming took 2 bases from V and 6 from J, leaving 10 bases between them. The CDR3 spells CASSESTGSEAFF. The CDR3 nucleotides are TGTGCCAGCAGTGAATCGACGGGCTCTGAAGCTTTCTTT.